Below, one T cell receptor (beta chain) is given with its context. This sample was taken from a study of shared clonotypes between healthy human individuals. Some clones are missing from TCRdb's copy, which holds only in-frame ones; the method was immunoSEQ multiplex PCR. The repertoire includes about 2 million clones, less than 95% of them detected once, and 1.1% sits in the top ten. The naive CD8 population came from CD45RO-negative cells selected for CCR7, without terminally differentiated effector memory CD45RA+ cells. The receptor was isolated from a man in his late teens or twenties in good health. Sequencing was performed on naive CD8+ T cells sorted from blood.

The CDR3 sequence: CASSQDLRGGEGDTQYF. CDR3 coding DNA: TGTGCCAGCAGCCAAGATCTGAGGGGGGGCGAGGGAGATACGCAGTATTTT. The chain uses TRBV4-2 and TRBJ2-3; D might be TRBD2 (7 bases). Trimming took off 0 bases at V and 5 bases at J, with 18 bases between the two ends. Germline V gene sequence: CDR1 LGHNA, CDR2 YNFKEQ. This CDR3 is 17 amino acids long.